The sequence of this T cell receptor beta chain was determined in a study of blood T cell repertoires in COVID-19. Turning to the study itself: From the United States, Italy and Spain came samples of acute and convalescent COVID-19.

Authors' processing steps: Amplification of reference gene primers was used by the study to estimate nucleated cell counts. Clones were read by immunoSEQ multiplex PCR, and TCRdb kept only the in-frame ones, dropping some. D and trimming come from the DNA, and the V and J calls and clone size come from that table. The data hold about 400,000 clones, with roughly 89% observed a single time. Clinical history as reported by participants underpinned cohort assignment. Sequences were obtained from PBMCs or T cells enriched from blood (not recorded which). The source of this sequence is a woman in her twenties or thirties who had recovered from COVID-19.

The CDR3 loop reads CASSSTSRSSFSGNTIYF. CDR3 nucleotide sequence: TGTGCCAGCAGCTCCACATCTAGGTCATCTTTCTCTGGAAACACCATATATTTT. This chain links TRBV7-6 with TRBJ1-3; no reliable D call. Trimming took 4 bases from V and 0 from J, leaving 19 bases between them. Germline V CDR1 and CDR2: SGHVS, FNYEAQ. The CDR3 runs to 18 residues.